This TCR beta chain appears in the sequencing data of a study of Graves' ophthalmopathy and Graves' hyperthyroidism listed by TCRdb under 2018. With regard to the full study: Hyperthyroidism was considered stable if no progression to ophthalmopathy occurred within 18 months of follow-up. To explore V-J signatures that distinguish ophthalmopathy from hyperthyroidism, a discovery set of 100 patients was enrolled, made up of around 40 with ophthalmopathy and 57 with stable hyperthyroidism. An independent validation cohort was composed of 18 to 20 hyperthyroidism patients and more than 15 patients who later progressed from hyperthyroidism to ophthalmopathy. The study used signatures of the TCR beta repertoire to tell Graves' ophthalmopathy apart from Graves' hyperthyroidism and to predict which patients would progress to ophthalmopathy. After sampling, hyperthyroidism patients received methimazole starting at 30 mg daily, and ophthalmopathy patients received high-dose intravenous methylprednisolone. In roughly 6 hyperthyroidism patients, T-cell repertoires of thyroid tissue and blood were compared. In total, 135 blood samples were TCR-sequenced: 40 to 45 ophthalmopathy, some 75 hyperthyroidism and roughly 17 hyperthyroidism-to-ophthalmopathy patients.

The sample holds many counts of this clonotype. What antigen it recognizes has not been identified. Within one base of it there is no much larger clone, and no base qualities were kept. The hyperthyroidism patients were 18 to 65 years old and newly diagnosed, with a disease duration of less than 2 months. Patients were excluded if they had other autoimmune diseases, uncontrolled infections, pregnancy or lactation. Clinical symptoms, serum thyroxine, TRAb, thyroid ultrasound and orbital computed tomography were used for diagnosis. Total RNA was extracted with Trizol reagent and quality-checked on an Agilent 2100 Bioanalyzer. V drops 3 bases and J drops 2 bases, leaving 9 bases in between. CDR1 and CDR2 are read off the germline V gene as SGHTS and YDEGEE. The CDR3, cysteine through phenylalanine, is 13 amino acids long. Only CDR3 DNA remains: 39 bases, in frame from the first base. Study-level results and caveats: In cross-validation, the 13-signature model distinguished ophthalmopathy from stable hyperthyroidism with almost 90% sensitivity and nearly 82% specificity, and in the test set the corresponding values were around 78% and 73%. In validation, the model predicted ophthalmopathy progression with 70.59% sensitivity and roughly 78% specificity; some 13 predicted patients were CT-confirmed with GO in a median of roughly 6.8 months. Most of the expanded thyroid clonotypes with a frequency above 0.001 were also detected in blood, and it was suggested that the thyroid immune response may be reflected by blood repertoires. No statistical method was used to set the sample size in advance, and the investigators knew which group each participant was assigned to.

For repertoire sequencing, TCR beta CDR3 regions were amplified from RNA transcripts. The first round was an RT-PCR using HTBI primers with the Qiagen OneStep RT-PCR kit, and this first round was followed by a second-round multiplex PCR, then size selection and purification. Sequencing of the libraries was carried out on an Illumina HiSeq2000 in paired-end mode with 100 bp reads. The original methods were these. SOAPnuke was used to process the reads, removing any read that contained adapters or uncalled bases, had a mean Phred below 15, or lacked an exact match to the constant primer or identifier. High-quality paired reads were merged with COPE v1.2.5. Clonotypes were defined as unique nucleotide sequences and were aligned to IMGT TRB V, D and J references using MiTCR v1.1. The analysis was limited to V-J combinations with a frequency above 0.0001, which together covered 99% to 99.2% of the repertoires. For each V-J combination, a TCR clonal expansion and chaos score was defined as F50 clonal expansion divided by the chaos observed in the TCRdist matrix. Welch's t-statistics and random forest were used to reduce the features to about a dozen V-J combinations, which were then used as input to a naive Bayes classifier. The similarity between thyroid and blood repertoires was quantified using the Morisita-Horn index. TCRdb reran the public reads through fastp at Q25 and MiXCR, keeping productive beta chains. Each CDR3 protein gets just one entry, which takes the most common genes and DNA from the rows behind it. The V and J calls come from TCRdb's annotation, not from the publication. The sample table lists 560,000 or so distinct CDR3 sequences, about 35% of them with a count of one. Together, the top ten hold roughly 4.5% of the sample.

This TCR was sampled from an adult man with Graves' hyperthyroidism. The chain couples TRBV5-8 to TRBJ2-7; a tentative D match to TRBD2 spans 6 bases. Input material: peripheral blood or thyroid tissue (not recorded which). For the CDR3, the sequence is CASSSGGTYEQYF. The DNA sequence is given as TGTGCCAGCAGCTCCGGCGGGACCTACGAGCAGTACTTC.